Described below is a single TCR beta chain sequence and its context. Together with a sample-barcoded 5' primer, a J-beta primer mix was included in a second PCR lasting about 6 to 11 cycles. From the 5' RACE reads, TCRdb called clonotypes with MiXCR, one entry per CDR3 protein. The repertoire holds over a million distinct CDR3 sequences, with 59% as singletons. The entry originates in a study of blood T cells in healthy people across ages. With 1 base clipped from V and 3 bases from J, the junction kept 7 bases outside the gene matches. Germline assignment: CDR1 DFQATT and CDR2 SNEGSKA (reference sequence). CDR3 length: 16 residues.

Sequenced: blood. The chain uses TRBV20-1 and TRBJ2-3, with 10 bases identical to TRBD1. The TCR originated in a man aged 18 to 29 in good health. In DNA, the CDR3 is TGCAGTGCTAGAGGTGCGACAGGGGGCAGGACAGATACGCAGTATTTT. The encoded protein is CSARGATGGRTDTQYF.